This TCR beta chain was captured by sequencing in a study of control samples from healthy donors and cancer patients. Method: immunoSEQ multiplex PCR; TCRdb's copy keeps in-frame clones and lacks some. The sample lists approximately 86,000 clones, roughly 93% seen once, with around 1.4% in the top ten. This CDR3 is built from 15 residues. From germline, CDR1 is SGHRS and CDR2 YFSETQ. The germline V and J ends were trimmed by 2 bases and 2 bases, with 13 bases remaining between them. The receptor was derived from a woman aged 25 to 39 in good health. Sequencing was performed on blood. The chain carries TRBV5-1 and TRBJ1-2, with TRBD1 as a possible D gene (6 bases). The CDR3 loop reads CASSFGGTGNYGYTF. CDR3 nucleotide sequence: TGCGCCAGCAGCTTTGGGGGTACAGGGAACTATGGCTACACCTTC.